One TCR beta chain is described in this entry. PCR amplification relied on 60 Vbeta primers (plus 13 Jbeta primers). TCRdb's copy holds only in-frame clones and misses some; the assay was immunoSEQ multiplex PCR. The sample has about 210,000 clones, roughly 80% seen once; the top ten hold 2.9%. The CDR3 spans 15 residues. Trimming stripped 1 base from V and 2 bases from J, with 12 bases between. Germline V gene lookup returns CDR1 LGHNA and CDR2 YSLEER. These data belong to a study of cytomegalovirus exposure and HLA in healthy donors. This clonotype originated in a man aged 25 to 40 in good health and CMV-seronegative. The sample consisted of PBMCs. V gene TRBV4-3 combines with J gene TRBJ2-7, with a weak D call TRBD1 (6 bases). CDR3 DNA: TGCGCCAGCAGCCAAGTCCTGGACAGTGCCTACGAGCAGTACTTC. It codes for CASSQVLDSAYEQYF.